The source of this T cell receptor (beta chain) is a study of regulatory T cells in long-lasting Graves disease. The study's findings and limits: Persistent patients shared 2,500 to 3,000 public clonotypes among themselves. Newly diagnosed patients shared fewer, at roughly 1,000.

The authors built TCR beta libraries using iRepertoire HTBI primers and Arm-PCR of CDR3 regions. TCRdb used MiXCR to reprocess the multiplex PCR reads, holding one entry per CDR3 protein. There are over 450,000 distinct CDR3 sequences in the sample; around a fifth occur only once, and about 7% lies in the top ten. The CDR3 is made up of 13 amino acids. Germline CDR1 ENHRY, CDR2 SYGVKD. The ends were cut back, 3 bases at V and 2 bases at J, with 7 bases in the middle. Of note for this clonotype: Its antigen is unidentified.

Time point described: persistent/refractory GD, antithyroid drugs over 5 years with positive TRAb. The TCR library used RNA extracted from PBMCs. Investigators report Graves' disease was diagnosed under American Thyroid Association guidelines. The receptor was derived from a female donor with Graves disease. The chain joins TRBV10-3 to TRBJ2-5; no reliable D call. This specimen was peripheral blood mononuclear cells (PBMCs), taken when the disease was refractory, from a patient treated with antithyroid drugs. The CDR3 loop reads CAISDQQQETQYF. CDR3 DNA sequence: TGTGCCATCAGTGATCAGCAGCAAGAGACCCAGTACTTC.